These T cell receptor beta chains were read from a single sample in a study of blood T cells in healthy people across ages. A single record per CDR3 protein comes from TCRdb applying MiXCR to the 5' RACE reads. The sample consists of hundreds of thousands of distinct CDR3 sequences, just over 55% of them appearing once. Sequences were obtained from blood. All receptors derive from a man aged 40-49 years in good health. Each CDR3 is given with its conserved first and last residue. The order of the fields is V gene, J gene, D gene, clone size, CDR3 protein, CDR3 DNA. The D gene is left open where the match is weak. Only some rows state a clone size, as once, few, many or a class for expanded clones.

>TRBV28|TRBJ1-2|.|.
CASSLARVYGYTF
TGTGCCAGCAGTTTGGCCAGGGTCTATGGCTACACCTTC
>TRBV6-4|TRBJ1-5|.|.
CASSVIASNQPQHF
TGTGCCAGCAGTGTTATTGCTAGCAATCAGCCCCAGCATTTT
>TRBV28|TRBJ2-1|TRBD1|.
CASSSAGTDNEQFF
TGTGCCAGCAGTTCGGCCGGGACAGATAATGAGCAGTTCTTC
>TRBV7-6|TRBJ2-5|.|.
CASSSLGAIENNEQYF
TGTGCCAGCAGCTCATTGGGGGCGATAGAGAACAATGAGCAGTACTTC
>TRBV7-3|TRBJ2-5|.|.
CASSSGTPPREQYF
TGTGCCAGCAGCTCCGGGACTCCCCCGAGGGAGCAGTACTTC
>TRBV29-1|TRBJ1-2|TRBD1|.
CSVGDWDRGVYGYTF
TGCAGCGTTGGAGACTGGGACAGGGGGGTCTATGGCTACACCTTC
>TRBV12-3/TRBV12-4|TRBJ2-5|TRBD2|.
CASSLSGRALETQYF
TGTGCCAGCAGTTTATCTGGGAGGGCCTTGGAGACCCAGTACTTC
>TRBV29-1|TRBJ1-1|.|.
CSVSANTEAFF
TGCAGCGTTTCAGCGAACACTGAAGCTTTCTTT
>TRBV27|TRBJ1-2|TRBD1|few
CASSLSQGARYGYTF
TGTGCCAGCAGTTTATCTCAGGGGGCGAGATATGGCTACACCTTC
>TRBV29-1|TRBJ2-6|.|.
CSVLEGRISGANVLTF
TGCAGCGTCCTGGAGGGACGGATCTCTGGGGCCAACGTCCTGACTTTC
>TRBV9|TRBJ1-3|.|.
CASSVVSSPRSSGNTIYF
TGTGCCAGCAGCGTAGTCTCTTCGCCCCGCTCCTCTGGAAACACCATATATTTT
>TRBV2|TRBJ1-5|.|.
CASSEYGTNQPQHF
TGTGCCAGCAGTGAATACGGAACTAATCAGCCCCAGCATTTT
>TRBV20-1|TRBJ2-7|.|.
CSARVSSNEQYF
TGCAGTGCTAGGGTTTCGTCTAACGAGCAGTACTTC
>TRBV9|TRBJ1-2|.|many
CASSGQVANYGYTF
TGTGCCAGCAGCGGACAGGTAGCTAACTATGGCTACACCTTC
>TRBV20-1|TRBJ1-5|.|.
CSARDQISNQPQHF
TGCAGTGCTAGAGACCAGATTAGCAATCAGCCCCAGCATTTT
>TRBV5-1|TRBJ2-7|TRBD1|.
CASSLTGGPTYEQYF
TGCGCCAGCAGCTTGACAGGGGGCCCCACCTACGAGCAGTACTTC
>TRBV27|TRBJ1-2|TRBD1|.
CASSQGADGYTF
TGTGCCAGCAGTCAGGGGGCGGACGGCTACACCTTC
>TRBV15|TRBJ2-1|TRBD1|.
CATSRDRGNEQVF
TGTGCCACCAGCAGGGACAGGGGCAATGAGCAGGTCTTC
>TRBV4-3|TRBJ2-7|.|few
CASSPYLRHEQYF
TGCGCCAGCAGCCCCTATCTTCGCCACGAGCAGTACTTC
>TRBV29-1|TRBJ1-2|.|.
CSVEMGPMAYGYTF
TGCAGCGTTGAAATGGGGCCTATGGCCTATGGCTACACCTTC
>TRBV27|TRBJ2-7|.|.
CASSLLNGAQETRYF
TGTGCCAGCAGTCTCCTTAATGGCGCGCAAGAGACCCGGTACTTC
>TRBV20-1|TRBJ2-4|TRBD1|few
CSARGLGRQGASENIQYF
TGCAGTGCTAGAGGGTTAGGCCGACAGGGGGCCTCTGAAAACATTCAGTACTTC